These 15 T cell receptor beta chains came from one sample sequenced in a study of control samples from healthy donors and cancer patients. Sequencing was performed with immunoSEQ multiplex PCR; in TCRdb, only in-frame clones are kept and a portion is missing. Of 110,000 or so clones listed, about 86% are singletons. Sequenced material: blood. All receptors derive from a man aged 25 to 45 in good health.

V usage is TRBV24-1 and J usage is TRBJ2-6; D remains ambiguous. The CDR3 spans 16 residues. Trimming stripped 2 bases from V and 0 bases from J, with 7 bases between. Germline assignment: CDR1 KGHDR and CDR2 SFDVKD. CDR3 sequence reads: CATSDYTISGANVLTF. The CDR3 DNA is TGTGCCACCAGTGATTATACAATCTCTGGGGCCAACGTCCTGACTTTC.

V usage is TRBV6-1 and J usage is TRBJ1-1; no definite D call. Germline lookup yields CDR1 MNHNS and CDR2 SASEGT. The CDR3 is 15 amino acids. The ends were cut back, 7 bases at V and 1 base at J, with 16 bases in the middle. The chain's CDR3 is CASTSSRGGNTEAFF. DNA for the CDR3: TGTGCCAGCACTTCATCTCGTGGAGGGAACACTGAAGCTTTCTTT.

A single count supports this clone. This sequence joins TRBV11-2 and TRBJ1-1, with D hard to call. The CDR3 loop spans 15 amino acids. CDR1 and CDR2 (germline): SGHAT, FQNNGV. V lost 0 bases and J lost 11, with 19 bases in between. The DNA of the CDR3 is TGTGCCAGCAGCTTAGAGTCACAAGTCCGAAGAGGGGCTTTCTTT. This codes for CASSLESQVRRGAFF.

This clone was seen repeatedly, ten times or more. This chain connects TRBV9 to TRBJ1-2; TRBD1 matches at 12 bases. The CDR3 length is 17 residues. Trimming at V came to 4 bases and at J to 0 bases, leaving 7 bases not matched to a gene. The germline gives CDR1 SGDLS, CDR2 YYNGEE. As DNA, the CDR3 is TGTGCCAGCAGCCCGGGGGGACAGGGGGCGGCTAACTATGGCTACACCTTC. Protein product: CASSPGGQGAANYGYTF.

The chain is built from TRBV20-1 and TRBJ2-5; D is uncertain. Deletions cut 6 bases from V and 4 bases from J, with 9 bases between. Looked up from germline, CDR1 is DFQATT and CDR2 is SNEGSKA (reference sequence). CDR3 length: 11 amino acids. Here the CDR3 reads CSASGGETQYF. The CDR3 bases are TGCAGTGCCAGTGGTGGAGAGACCCAGTACTTC.

CDR3 bases: TGTGCCAGCAGTGAGCAGGAATTCTCCTACAATGAGCAGTTCTTC. This translates into CASSEQEFSYNEQFF. This chain links TRBV2 with TRBJ2-1; D call uncertain. The CDR3 extends over 15 amino acids. V was pared by 3 bases and J by 0 bases, with 9 bases between. CDR1 is SNHLY and CDR2 is FYNNEI in the germline V gene.

This chain connects TRBV7-2 to TRBJ2-2; D may correspond to TRBD1 or TRBD2 (6 bases each). Germline assignment: CDR1 SGHTA and CDR2 FQGNSA. V dropped 1 base and J dropped 6 bases, with 9 bases sitting between them. CDR3 length: 14 amino acids. DNA of the CDR3: TGTGCCAGCAGCTTAGTAGGGGGGTCCGGGGAGCTGTTTTTT. Translation gives CASSLVGGSGELFF.

V usage is TRBV7-2 and J usage is TRBJ2-4, with D hard to call. The V end was cut by 0 bases, the J end by 3 bases, with 6 bases between. Germline V gene lookup returns CDR1 SGHTA and CDR2 FQGNSA. The CDR3 runs 14 residues. The CDR3, as DNA: TGTGCCAGCAGCTTAGCAGCCGGCAAAAACATTCAGTACTTC. The encoded protein is CASSLAAGKNIQYF.

This chain connects TRBV6-1 to TRBJ1-4; tentatively, D is TRBD1 (5 bases). The V and J ends lost 0 bases and 8 bases respectively, with 13 bases between them. The CDR3 covers 15 residues. Germline assignment: CDR1 MNHNS and CDR2 SASEGT. CDR3 residues: CASSEAYLKGEKLFF. The CDR3 bases are TGTGCCAGCAGTGAAGCGTACCTCAAGGGGGAAAAACTGTTTTTT.

The chain employs TRBV7-9 and TRBJ2-7; D gene uncertain. This CDR3 spans 12 amino acids. Deletions cut 0 bases from V and 5 bases from J, with 5 bases between. Germline CDR1 reads SEHNR; CDR2 reads FQNEAQ (reference sequence). The CDR3 nucleotides are TGTGCCAGCAGCTTAGCGACGAACGAGCAGTACTTC. Translation: CASSLATNEQYF.

This clone was counted a single time. The rearrangement joins TRBV11-2 to TRBJ1-6; no reliable D call. The CDR3 loop spans 14 amino acids. The V end lost 1 base, the J end lost 2 bases, and 3 bases lay between the germline ends. Germline V CDR1 and CDR2: SGHAT, FQNNGV. The CDR3 nucleotides are TGTGCCAGCAGCTTAGGTGCCTATAATTCACCCCTCCACTTT. This encodes CASSLGAYNSPLHF.

This chain joins TRBV21-1 and TRBJ2-5. TRBV21-1 is marked as a pseudogene. This CDR3 spans 16 amino acids. CDR3 bases: TGTGCCAGCAGCAAATCCCGGGGCCAGTACCAAGAGACCCAGTACTTC. Protein: CASSKSRGQYQETQYF.

This clone was observed a handful of times. V and J are TRBV10-3 and TRBJ2-6; the match to TRBD1 covers 11 bases. V was clipped by 6 bases and J by 2 bases; unmatched bases: 3. The CDR3 consists of 16 residues. Per the germline V gene, CDR1 is ENHRY and CDR2 is SYGVKD. In nucleotides, the CDR3 is TGTGCCATCAGGCCGGGACAGGGGGCTGGGGCCAACGTCCTGACTTTC. Translated, it gives CAIRPGQGAGANVLTF.

The gene calls are TRBV2 and TRBJ2-7; D is ambiguous. Trimming removed 2 bases from V and 0 bases from J, with 5 bases in between. The CDR3 length is 13 residues. Germline loops: CDR1 SNHLY, CDR2 FYNNEI. In DNA form, the CDR3 reads TGTGCCAGCAGTGAAACAGCCTCCTACGAGCAGTACGTC. This codes for CASSETASYEQYV.

This chain's CDR3 is CASSIGDRGGGETQYF. In DNA form, the CDR3 reads TGTGCCAGTAGTATAGGGGACAGGGGAGGGGGAGAGACCCAGTACTTC. The chain has TRBV19 and TRBJ2-5, with 10 bases fitting TRBD1. Trimming removed 1 base from V and 4 bases from J; junction bases left unmatched: 6. CDR3 length: 16 residues. Germline values: CDR1 LNHDA, CDR2 SQIVND (reference sequence).